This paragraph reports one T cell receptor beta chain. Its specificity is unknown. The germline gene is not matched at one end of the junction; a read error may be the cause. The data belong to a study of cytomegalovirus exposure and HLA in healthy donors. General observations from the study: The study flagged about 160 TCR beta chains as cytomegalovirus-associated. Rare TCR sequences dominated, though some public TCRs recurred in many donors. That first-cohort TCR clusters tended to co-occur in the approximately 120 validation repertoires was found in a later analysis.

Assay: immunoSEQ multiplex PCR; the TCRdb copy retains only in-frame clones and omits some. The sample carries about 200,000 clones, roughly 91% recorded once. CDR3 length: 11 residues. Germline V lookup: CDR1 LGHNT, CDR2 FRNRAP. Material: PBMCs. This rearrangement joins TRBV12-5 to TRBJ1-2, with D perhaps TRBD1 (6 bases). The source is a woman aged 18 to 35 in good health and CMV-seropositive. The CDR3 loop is CASGLVVTGAF. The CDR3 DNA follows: TGTGCTAGTGGTTTGGTAGTGACAGGAGCCTTC.